Below, 30 T cell receptor beta chains from the same sample are listed, as sequenced in a study of blood T cell repertoires in COVID-19. Sequenced by immunoSEQ multiplex PCR; TCRdb stores in-frame clones only, minus some. The repertoire consists of about 170,000 clones, with around four fifths occurring once and the leading ten covering roughly 19%. The source material was peripheral blood. These receptor sequences come from a woman aged 70 to 79 who had recovered from COVID-19.

The genes are TRBV6-6 and TRBJ2-6; 7 nucleotides line up with TRBD1. This CDR3 spans 16 amino acids. Germline assignment: CDR1 MNHNY and CDR2 SVGAGI (reference sequence). After removal of 2 bases from V and 2 bases from J, the junction contained 3 bases not matched to a gene. CDR3 sequence reads: CASSYQGVAGANVLTF. CDR3 coding DNA: TGTGCCAGCAGTTACCAGGGGGTGGCTGGGGCCAACGTCCTGACTTTC.

The V and J genes are TRBV13 and TRBJ1-1; a weak D match, TRBD1 (5 bases). Germline CDR1 is PRHDT and CDR2 is FYEKMQ (reference sequence). V lost 5 bases, J lost 0 bases, and 7 bases lay in between. The CDR3 sequence is 13 residues long. Here the CDR3 DNA reads TGTGCCAGCAGCCACAGGTTGAACACTGAAGCTTTCTTT. It encodes CASSHRLNTEAFF.

CDR3: CAISDGGGGEGGTQYF. The CDR3 region has the DNA TGTGCCATCAGCGACGGCGGCGGGGGAGAGGGGGGCACGCAGTATTTT. V usage is TRBV10-3 and J usage is TRBJ2-3, with a possible D match to TRBD2 (7 bases). V was cut by 6 bases and J by 9 bases, with 25 bases left in between. Germline V gene data show CDR1 as ENHRY and CDR2 as SYGVKD. The CDR3 sequence is 16 residues long.

The chain combines TRBV7-9 with TRBJ1-2; tentative D call: TRBD1 (6 bases). Trimming cost V 5 bases and J 4 bases, with 11 bases left between them. CDR3 length: 13 amino acids. CDR1 SEHNR and CDR2 FQNEAQ come from the germline V gene (reference sequence). CDR3 residues: CASSARTAYGYTF. DNA of the CDR3: TGTGCCAGCAGCGCCCGGACAGCCTATGGCTACACCTTC.

V and J are TRBV7-2 and TRBJ2-7, with no clear D. Germline CDR1 reads SGHTA; CDR2 reads FQGNSA. CDR3 size: 13 residues. Trimming stripped 4 bases from V and 1 base from J, with 8 bases between. In nucleotides, the CDR3 is TGTGCCAGCAGCTCGCGCGGATCCTACGAGCAGTACTTC. Encoded protein: CASSSRGSYEQYF.

V gene TRBV7-8 combines with J gene TRBJ1-1; D gene unclear. Trimming stripped 4 bases from V and 1 base from J, with 7 bases between. Germline CDR1 reads SGHVS; CDR2 reads FQNEAQ. The CDR3 length is 13 residues. Written as DNA, the CDR3 is TGTGCCAGCAGCTCGCACAAGAACACTGAAGCTTTCTTT. It codes for CASSSHKNTEAFF.

This chain joins TRBV5-5 and TRBJ2-2; TRBD2 is a possible D gene (5 bases). Trimming stripped 0 bases from V and 7 bases from J, with 7 bases between. The CDR3 extends over 13 amino acids. CDR1 is SGHKS and CDR2 is YYEKEE in the germline V gene (reference sequence). The CDR3 loop reads CASSLGENGELFF. The CDR3 nucleotides are TGTGCCAGCAGCTTGGGGGAGAACGGGGAGCTGTTTTTT.

The CDR3 bases are TGCAGTGCTAGCAGGACCTACGAGCAGTACTTC. Translated: CSASRTYEQYF. V and J are TRBV20-1 and TRBJ2-7; D call uncertain. In germline, CDR1 is DFQATT, CDR2 SNEGSKA (reference sequence). Trimming took 3 bases from V and 2 from J, leaving 5 bases between them. The CDR3 spans 11 residues.

This chain connects TRBV18 to TRBJ1-3; no reliable D call. The V gene's germline CDR1 is KGHSH and CDR2 LQKENI. Trimming left V 2 bases short and J 0 bases short, with 14 bases between. The CDR3 covers 17 residues. CDR3 nucleotide sequence: TGTGCCAGCTCACCAATGTCAGGCCAACCCTCTGGAAACACCATATATTTT. Protein sequence: CASSPMSGQPSGNTIYF.

This chain links TRBV28 with TRBJ1-4, with D possibly matching TRBD1 (6 bases). The germline V gene encodes CDR1 MDHEN and CDR2 SYDVKM. There are 16 residues in the CDR3. The V and J ends lost 2 bases and 1 base respectively, with 11 bases between them. The CDR3 coding sequence is TGTGCCAGCAGTTTAGGATCCAGGGGAACTAATGAAAAACTGTTTTTT. As protein: CASSLGSRGTNEKLFF. The full variable domain, with the rest looked up from reference TRBV28 and TRBJ1-4, is DVKVTQSSRYLVKRTGEKVFLECVQDMDHENMFWYRQDPGLGLRLIYFSYDVKMKEKGDIPEGYSVSREKKERFSLILESASTNQTSMYLCASSLGSRGTNEKLFFGSGTQLSVL.

The rearrangement joins TRBV19 to TRBJ2-3; maybe TRBD2 (5 bases). Per the germline V gene, CDR1 is LNHDA and CDR2 is SQIVND (reference sequence). V shed 3 bases and J shed 2 bases, with 9 bases lying between them. This CDR3 region has 14 residues. The CDR3 nucleotides are TGTGCCAGTAGTATCCGTCTAGCCACAGATACGCAGTATTTT. This translates into CASSIRLATDTQYF.

V gene TRBV6-5 combines with J gene TRBJ1-1; D perhaps matches TRBD1 (5 bases). Trimming left V 6 bases short and J 4 bases short, with 12 bases between. CDR1 is MNHEY, CDR2 SVGAGI, per germline. The CDR3 sequence is 13 residues long. The CDR3 protein is CASSRQLGTEAFF. The CDR3 DNA follows: TGTGCCAGCAGCCGACAGTTAGGCACTGAAGCTTTCTTT.

The V call is TRBV18, the J call TRBJ2-1, with 7 bases identical to TRBD2. The CDR3 has 15 residues. V lost 2 bases, J lost 7 bases, and 8 bases stayed unmatched. Per germline, CDR1 KGHSH and CDR2 LQKENI. In DNA, the CDR3 is TGTGCCAGCTCACCAAATTGGTCCGGGGGGAATGAGCAGTTCTTC. This sequence encodes CASSPNWSGGNEQFF.

The chain links TRBV28 to TRBJ1-6, with D perhaps TRBD1 (6 bases). CDR1 and CDR2 from the germline V gene are MDHEN and SYDVKM. The CDR3 contains 16 residues. The V and J ends lost 4 bases and 3 bases respectively, with 13 bases between them. DNA for the CDR3: TGTGCCAGCAGTTCACCCAGGGGTGACTATAATTCACCCCTCCACTTT. Its translation: CASSSPRGDYNSPLHF.

This clone was seen more than once but under ten times. The rearrangement joins TRBV28 to TRBJ1-3, with a possible D match to TRBD1 (6 bases). V shed 4 bases and J shed 4 bases, with 11 bases lying between them. The length of the CDR3 is 14 residues. Germline loops: CDR1 MDHEN, CDR2 SYDVKM. The DNA of the CDR3 is TGTGCCAGCAGTTCGACAGGTCTCGGAAACACCATATATTTT. The encoded protein is CASSSTGLGNTIYF.

J is TRBJ2-2 and V is TRBV18; no clear D gene. V lost 0 bases and J lost 1, with 6 bases in between. The CDR3 totals 15 residues. Germline CDR1 reads KGHSH; CDR2 reads LQKENI. CDR3 bases: TGTGCCAGCTCACCACCGTCGGGGAACACCGGGGAGCTGTTTTTT. Translated: CASSPPSGNTGELFF.

The chain uses TRBV7-9 and TRBJ1-1; 7 bases line up with TRBD1. This CDR3 is 16 amino acids long. Germline V lookup: CDR1 SEHNR, CDR2 FQNEAQ (reference sequence). J lost 5 bases, V lost 1 base, and 10 bases had no gene match. CDR3 protein: CASSLGPGGLVTEAFF. The CDR3 DNA follows: TGTGCCAGCAGCTTAGGGCCAGGGGGTTTGGTTACTGAAGCTTTCTTT. Together with reference TRBV7-9 and TRBJ1-1, the CDR3 gives the full variable domain: DTGVSQNPRHKITKRGQNVTFRCDPISEHNRLYWYRQTLGQGPEFLTYFQNEAQLEKSRLLSDRFSAERPKGSFSTLEIQRTEQGDSAMYLCASSLGPGGLVTEAFFGQGTRLTVV.

The chain has TRBV7-2 and TRBJ2-3; 7 bases align to TRBD2. V shed 2 bases and J 2 bases; nucleotides not matched to a gene: 16. Germline V gene data show CDR1 as SGHTA and CDR2 as FQGNSA. This CDR3 contains 19 residues. This chain's CDR3 is CASSLPPRTSREVTDTQYF. The CDR3 DNA follows: TGTGCCAGCAGCTTACCCCCCAGGACTAGTCGGGAGGTCACAGATACGCAGTATTTT.

In nucleotides, the CDR3 is TGCGCCAGCAGCTTATCGACTAGCGGGGGCGAGCAGTACTTC. Its protein is CASSLSTSGGEQYF. The genes are TRBV5-1 and TRBJ2-7; 12 nucleotides agree with TRBD2. The germline CDR1 and CDR2 sequences are SGHRS and YFSETQ. V lost 2 bases, J lost 6 bases, and 3 bases stayed unmatched. CDR3 length: 14 residues.

The chain couples TRBV18 to TRBJ2-5; possible D gene TRBD2, 6 bases. This CDR3 region has 13 residues. Deletions cut 3 bases from V and 5 bases from J, with 10 bases between. Per the germline V gene, CDR1 is KGHSH and CDR2 is LQKENI. The CDR3 is CASSPEGSETQYF. CDR3 nucleotides: TGTGCCAGCTCACCGGAGGGATCGGAGACCCAGTACTTC.

V and J are TRBV4-2 and TRBJ2-5; possibly TRBD1 for D (7 bases). The ends were cut back, 4 bases at V and 5 bases at J, with 23 bases in the middle. The CDR3 contains 17 residues. The V gene's germline CDR1 is LGHNA and CDR2 YNFKEQ. CDR3 sequence reads: CASSRSGPGGLVETQYF. The CDR3 DNA reads TGTGCCAGCAGCCGATCGGGCCCAGGGGGGCTTGTGGAGACCCAGTACTTC.

The chain couples TRBV6-5 to TRBJ1-5, with 9 positions matching TRBD1. CDR1 is MNHEY and CDR2 is SVGAGI in the germline V gene. The V gene end was trimmed by 4 bases and the J gene end by 5 bases; junction bases not matched to a gene: 3. The CDR3 is 14 amino acids. The CDR3 region is CASSWTGADQPQHF. The CDR3 coding sequence is TGTGCCAGCAGTTGGACAGGGGCCGATCAGCCCCAGCATTTT.

The rearrangement joins TRBV13 to TRBJ2-7, with a tentative D call TRBD2 (5 bases). V was pared by 11 bases and J by 7 bases, with 21 bases between. CDR1 is PRHDT and CDR2 is FYEKMQ in the germline V gene (reference sequence). CDR3 length: 13 amino acids. The CDR3 loop reads CASQVGGPGEQYF. For the CDR3, the DNA is TGTGCCTCCCAGGTTGGCGGTCCGGGGGAGCAGTACTTC.

The rearrangement uses TRBV18 and TRBJ2-1, with D unresolved. V was pared by 0 bases and J by 2 bases, with 11 bases between. The CDR3 has 16 amino acids. Germline assignment: CDR1 KGHSH and CDR2 LQKENI. CDR3 sequence reads: CASSPPWARPYNEQFF. The CDR3 coding sequence is TGTGCCAGCTCACCACCGTGGGCGCGCCCCTACAATGAGCAGTTCTTC.

The chain carries TRBV5-1 and TRBJ1-3; tentative D call: TRBD1 (5 bases). CDR3 length: 14 residues. Deletions cut 4 bases from V and 9 bases from J, with 17 bases between. From germline, CDR1 is SGHRS and CDR2 YFSETQ. The CDR3 DNA sequence: TGCGCCAGCAGCATATGGGACTCCCGGGGCACCATATATTTT. Translation: CASSIWDSRGTIYF. Variable domain in full (rest from reference TRBV5-1 and TRBJ1-3): KAGVTQTPRYLIKTRGQQVTLSCSPISGHRSVSWYQQTPGQGLQFLFEYFSETQRNKGNFPGRFSGRQFSNSRSEMNVSTLELGDSALYLCASSIWDSRGTIYFGEGSWLTVV.

The chain recombines TRBV7-2 with TRBJ2-7, with D unclear. The V end lost 5 bases, the J end lost 0 bases, and 8 bases lay between the germline ends. This CDR3 region has 13 residues. Germline V lookup: CDR1 SGHTA, CDR2 FQGNSA. As DNA, the CDR3 is TGTGCCAGCAGCATCGCGGCCTCCTACGAGCAGTACTTC. Translated, it gives CASSIAASYEQYF.

The V and J genes are TRBV18 and TRBJ1-3, with a possible D match to TRBD1 (5 bases). V was pared by 6 bases and J by 0 bases, with 15 bases between. Germline CDR1 is KGHSH and CDR2 is LQKENI. The CDR3 extends over 16 amino acids. The CDR3 nucleotides are TGTGCCAGCTCCTACCTGGGGCGCAGCTCTGGAAACACCATATATTTT. This gives the protein CASSYLGRSSGNTIYF.

V gene TRBV18 combines with J gene TRBJ1-3; 8 nucleotides match TRBD1. The CDR3 contains 15 residues. Germline CDR1 and CDR2: KGHSH and LQKENI. V lost 3 bases to trimming and J lost 2 bases; unmatched junction nucleotides: 3. CDR3 sequence: CASSPGQGAGNTIYF. CDR3 bases: TGTGCCAGCTCACCTGGACAGGGCGCTGGAAACACCATATATTTT.

This chain connects TRBV3-1 (or the pseudogene TRBV3-2) to TRBJ1-3; D is ambiguous. CDR3 length: 15 residues. CDR1 and CDR2 from the germline V gene are LGHDT and YNNKEL (reference sequence). V lost 5 bases and J lost 0, with 11 bases in between. CDR3 amino acids: CASSVDTFSGNTIYF. The DNA for the CDR3 is TGTGCCAGCAGCGTTGACACATTCTCTGGAAACACCATATATTTT.

V is TRBV5-1 and J is TRBJ2-5; D uncertain. This CDR3 spans 13 amino acids. CDR1 is SGHRS and CDR2 is YFSETQ in the germline V gene. V shed 0 bases and J shed 4 bases, with 7 bases lying between them. Written as DNA, the CDR3 is TGCGCCAGCAGCTTGGGCGGAGTAGAGACCCAGTACTTC. As protein: CASSLGGVETQYF.